This T cell receptor (beta chain) was obtained from a study of T cell responses to AZD1222 COVID-19 vaccine. TCRdb's table, derived via immunoSEQ multiplex PCR, lists solely in-frame clones and lacks some. The data hold 150,000 or so clones, with roughly nine tenths observed a single time. Germline assignment: CDR1 SNHLY and CDR2 FYNNEI. V dropped 7 bases and J dropped 4 bases, with 16 bases sitting between them. The CDR3 runs to 14 residues. The TCR originated in an adult who had recovered from COVID-19. V usage is TRBV2 and J usage is TRBJ1-1; tentative D call: TRBD1 (5 bases). The source was peripheral blood, collected after recovery from COVID-19. The CDR3 coding sequence is TGTGCCAGCACCTTAGGGGTGACGAGCACTGAAGCTTTCTTT. It yields the protein CASTLGVTSTEAFF.